A single sample is the source of the 21 T cell receptor beta chains below, sequenced in a study of blood T cell repertoires in COVID-19. Method: immunoSEQ multiplex PCR; TCRdb's copy keeps in-frame clones and lacks some. This sample yields about 190,000 clones, of which about 86% are seen a single time; roughly 14% belongs to the top ten. The source material was peripheral blood. These receptors all stem from a man aged 25 to 40 with active or convalescent COVID-19.

This clone was counted a few times. The chain links TRBV5-1 to TRBJ1-4; 10 nucleotides align to TRBD1. The V gene end was trimmed by 2 bases and the J gene end by 6 bases; junction bases not matched to a gene: 1. The CDR3 length is 14 residues. Looked up from germline, CDR1 is SGHRS and CDR2 is YFSETQ. The DNA of the CDR3 is TGCGCCAGCAGCTTAGGGACAGGGGATGAAAAACTGTTTTTT. Its translation: CASSLGTGDEKLFF. Combining the CDR3 with reference TRBV5-1 and TRBJ1-4 gives the whole variable domain KAGVTQTPRYLIKTRGQQVTLSCSPISGHRSVSWYQQTPGQGLQFLFEYFSETQRNKGNFPGRFSGRQFSNSRSEMNVSTLELGDSALYLCASSLGTGDEKLFFGSGTQLSVL.

The chain uses TRBV9 and TRBJ2-2, with D possibly TRBD1 on 6 matching bases. V shed 2 bases and J shed 1 base, with 6 bases lying between them. CDR1 and CDR2 from the germline V gene are SGDLS and YYNGEE. The CDR3 is 14 residues long. The chain's CDR3 is CASSVDRNTGELFF. The CDR3 bases are TGTGCCAGCAGCGTGGACAGGAACACCGGGGAGCTGTTTTTT.

V gene TRBV29-1 combines with J gene TRBJ1-2; TRBD1 is a possible D gene (6 bases). The germline V gene encodes CDR1 SQVTM and CDR2 ANQGSEA. This CDR3 has 12 amino acids. Trimming removed 6 bases from V and 8 bases from J, with 16 bases in between. CDR3 nucleotides: TGCAGCGTGATGGGGGCGGGAGGGGGCTACACCTTC. This sequence encodes CSVMGAGGGYTF.

The V and J genes are TRBV2 and TRBJ1-1, with a possible D match to TRBD1 (5 bases). Trimming left V 8 bases short and J 0 bases short, with 7 bases between. This CDR3 has 12 amino acids. The germline V gene has CDR1 SNHLY and CDR2 FYNNEI. The CDR3 DNA sequence: TGTGCCAGCGAAGGGGTGAACACTGAAGCTTTCTTT. It translates to CASEGVNTEAFF.

The CDR3 sequence is CASSSPRVHSYEQYF. In DNA form, the CDR3 reads TGTGCCAGCAGCTCGCCCCGGGTTCACTCCTACGAGCAGTACTTC. The rearrangement joins TRBV6-2 or TRBV6-3 to TRBJ2-7, with D uncertain. This CDR3 is 15 amino acids long. Germline values: CDR1 MNHEY, CDR2 SVGEGT. V was shortened by 6 bases and J by 0 bases, with 15 bases between the two germline ends.

This clone was seen many times. This rearrangement joins TRBV6-5 to TRBJ2-7; D ambiguous. The CDR3 totals 14 residues. V lost 4 bases and J lost 2, with 12 bases in between. Germline V gene lookup returns CDR1 MNHEY and CDR2 SVGAGI. The DNA of the CDR3 is TGTGCCAGCAGTTTATCGTCTGCAGCCTACGAGCAGTACTTC. Amino acid sequence: CASSLSSAAYEQYF.

The rearrangement links TRBV5-4 to TRBJ1-2, with D possibly matching TRBD1 (6 bases). From germline, CDR1 is SGHNT and CDR2 YYREEE (reference sequence). V gave up 7 bases and J gave up 2 bases, with 12 bases separating them. The CDR3 spans 13 residues. The CDR3 DNA follows: TGTGCCAGCGGGGGGGGACAAAACTATGGCTACACCTTC. Translation gives CASGGGQNYGYTF. Filled out from reference TRBV5-4 and TRBJ1-2, the complete variable domain reads ETGVTQSPTHLIKTRGQQVTLRCSSQSGHNTVSWYQQALGQGPQFIFQYYREEENGRGNFPPRFSGLQFPNYSSELNVNALELDDSALYLCASGGGQNYGYTFGSGTRLTVV.

This chain links TRBV6-5 with TRBJ2-2, with a possible D match to TRBD1 (5 bases). The V and J ends lost 2 bases and 8 bases respectively, with 15 bases between them. Germline V gives CDR1 MNHEY, CDR2 SVGAGI. The CDR3 spans 15 residues. The chain's CDR3 is CASSYRGKSTGELFF. CDR3 coding DNA: TGTGCCAGCAGTTACAGGGGCAAGTCGACAGGGGAGCTGTTTTTT.

The sample holds a few counts of this clone. This chain joins TRBV4-1 and TRBJ2-1; 7 nucleotides agree with TRBD2. The J segment lost 6 bases and the V segment lost 6 bases, leaving 14 bases of the junction unmatched. The CDR3 runs to 16 residues. Germline CDR1 MGHRA, CDR2 YSYEKL. The CDR3 here is CASRVERDASTNEQFF. For the CDR3, the DNA is TGCGCCAGCAGAGTAGAGCGGGACGCGAGCACCAATGAGCAGTTCTTC.

There are a few counts of this clone. The chain's CDR3 is CASSPLGRASSYNEQFF. The CDR3 nucleotides read TGTGCCAGCAGCCCCCTCGGCAGGGCCTCTTCCTACAATGAGCAGTTCTTC. The rearrangement joins TRBV7-9 to TRBJ2-1; perhaps TRBD1 as D (5 bases). Germline V gives CDR1 SEHNR, CDR2 FQNEAQ (reference sequence). This CDR3 is 17 amino acids long. Trimming shortened V by 5 bases and J by 1 base, and 18 bases separated the two germline ends.

J is TRBJ2-5 and V is TRBV7-2, with 13 bases that match TRBD2. Germline values: CDR1 SGHTA, CDR2 FQGNSA. V shed 5 bases and J 4 bases; nucleotides not matched to a gene: 7. The CDR3 is 16 amino acids. For the CDR3, the DNA is TGTGCCAGCAGCCAGGGACTAGCGGGGTTTACAGAGACCCAGTACTTC. Translating it yields CASSQGLAGFTETQYF.

This rearrangement joins TRBV10-3 to TRBJ1-5; no definite D call. Germline CDR1 ENHRY, CDR2 SYGVKD. The CDR3 runs 14 residues. Trimming left V 3 bases short and J 4 bases short, with 10 bases between. CDR3 sequence: CAISDQASNQPQHF. The DNA for the CDR3 is TGTGCCATCAGTGATCAGGCAAGTAATCAGCCCCAGCATTTT.

V gene TRBV28 combines with J gene TRBJ2-5, with a weak D call TRBD2 (5 bases). This CDR3 contains 17 residues. Germline V CDR1 and CDR2: MDHEN, SYDVKM. Trimming stripped 1 base from V and 0 bases from J, with 15 bases between. The CDR3: CASSLFAGGPYQETQYF. The CDR3 nucleotides are TGTGCCAGCAGTTTATTCGCGGGTGGACCGTACCAAGAGACCCAGTACTTC.

This clone was detected a few times. CDR3 region: CASSPQQNYGYTF. The CDR3 DNA follows: TGTGCCAGCTCACCACAACAGAACTATGGCTACACCTTC. The V gene is TRBV18, the J gene TRBJ1-2; D ambiguous. From germline, CDR1 is KGHSH and CDR2 LQKENI. The CDR3 sequence is 13 residues long. V was shortened by 1 base and J by 2 bases, with 5 bases between the two germline ends.

This clone showed up just a few times. The chain uses TRBV2 and TRBJ1-1, with D unclear. This CDR3 is 14 amino acids long. CDR1 is SNHLY and CDR2 is FYNNEI in the germline V gene. Trimming stripped 7 bases from V and 1 base from J, with 13 bases between. The CDR3 sequence: CASTLQRENTEAFF. For the CDR3, the DNA is TGTGCCAGCACTTTACAGAGGGAGAACACTGAAGCTTTCTTT.

The rearrangement uses TRBV5-6 and TRBJ2-2; perhaps TRBD2 as D (5 bases). Per the germline V gene, CDR1 is SGHDT and CDR2 is YYEEEE. CDR3 length equals 14 residues. V lost 3 bases and J lost 5, with 11 bases in between. This CDR3 is CASSSLRETGELFF. The DNA for the CDR3 is TGTGCCAGCAGCTCGCTTCGGGAAACCGGGGAGCTGTTTTTT.

The chain couples TRBV29-1 to TRBJ2-7; tentative D call: TRBD1 (6 bases). The CDR3 is 13 amino acids. V shed 2 bases and J shed 5 bases, with 13 bases lying between them. Germline V gene sequence: CDR1 SQVTM, CDR2 ANQGSEA. The CDR3 nucleotides are TGCAGCGTTGAACCGTCGGCAGGGGACGAGCAGTACTTC. It codes for CSVEPSAGDEQYF.

This chain links TRBV5-1 with TRBJ2-5, with 7 bases matching TRBD2. The length of the CDR3 is 15 residues. Germline assignment: CDR1 SGHRS and CDR2 YFSETQ. Trimming removed 3 bases from V and 5 bases from J; junction bases left unmatched: 10. The CDR3 DNA reads as TGCGCCAGCAGCTGGGGGGGAACTCCGGAGGAGACCCAGTACTTC. Encoded protein: CASSWGGTPEETQYF.

This sequence joins TRBV7-2 and TRBJ1-4; the match to TRBD1 covers 8 bases. The CDR3 has 15 residues. With V trimmed by 0 bases and J by 8 bases, 5 bases remained unmatched. CDR1 is SGHTA and CDR2 is FQGNSA in the germline V gene. The CDR3 nucleotides read TGTGCCAGCAGCTTAGCGACAGGGGTAGGAGAAAAACTGTTTTTT. Its translation: CASSLATGVGEKLFF.

V usage is TRBV29-1 and J usage is TRBJ1-2; no firm D call. The length of the CDR3 is 13 residues. Germline V gives CDR1 SQVTM, CDR2 ANQGSEA. V shed 0 bases and J shed 3 bases, with 8 bases lying between them. The CDR3 nucleotides are TGCAGCGTTGAAGACGGTGATTACTATGGCTACACCTTC. Protein: CSVEDGDYYGYTF. Supplemented by reference TRBV29-1 and TRBJ1-2, the full variable domain reads SAVISQKPSRDICQRGTSLTIQCQVDSQVTMMFWYRQQPGQSLTLIATANQGSEATYESGFVIDKFPISRPNLTFSTLTVSNMSPEDSSIYLCSVEDGDYYGYTFGSGTRLTVV.

The sample holds many counts of this clone. The chain links TRBV3-1 (or the pseudogene TRBV3-2) to TRBJ2-7, with 8 bases that match TRBD1. V trimming: 6 bases; J trimming: 4 bases; junction bases outside the gene matches: 11. The CDR3 loop spans 15 amino acids. Per germline, CDR1 LGHDT and CDR2 YNNKEL (reference sequence). In DNA form, the CDR3 reads TGTGCCAGCAGTCGGGGACAGGTCGATCTGTACGAGCAGTACTTC. Its protein is CASSRGQVDLYEQYF.